The 22 T cell receptor beta chains in this list originate from one sample, sequenced in a study of radiation and T cells in renal cell carcinoma (dated by TCRdb to 2018 to 2020). The time point label corresponds to: blood 4 weeks post-SBRT, at nephrectomy. The intended sense of this specimen's treatment or condition label: 15 Gy SBRT to primary tumor, nephrectomy 4 weeks later. Library preparation used the immunoSEQ multiplex PCR assay. Entries here come from immuneACCESS through TCRdb and include only in-frame sequences with V and J called. Some clones fail to appear in such tables; in the studies checked, an unresolved V gene covers under half of the shortfall, and the cause of the remainder is unknown. A total of 50,000 to 65,000 clones appear in this sample, about 83% of them only once. Of the sample, about 6.3% falls within the top ten clones. The specimen was blood, collected from a patient whose treatment included radiotherapy and nephrectomy. The receptors derive from a man aged 55 to 70 with renal cell carcinoma.

This clone was picked up one time. This rearrangement joins TRBV5-1 to TRBJ2-2; a weak D match, TRBD2 (5 bases). This CDR3 is 15 amino acids long. With 0 bases removed from V and 7 bases from J, the gap between germline ends came to 13 bases. The germline V gene encodes CDR1 SGHRS and CDR2 YFSETQ. As DNA, the CDR3 is TGCGCCAGCAGCTTGGATGCGGGCCTGGACGGGGAGCTGTTTTTT. Translating it yields CASSLDAGLDGELFF.

This clone has more than one count but fewer than ten. CDR3 region: CASSLEIAGGQDTQYF. The CDR3 DNA reads as TGCGCCAGCAGCTTGGAGATAGCGGGGGGCCAAGATACGCAGTATTTT. The chain recombines TRBV5-1 with TRBJ2-3, with 10 positions matching TRBD2. Trimming at V came to 0 bases and at J to 5 bases, leaving 6 bases not matched to a gene. The CDR3 covers 16 residues. CDR1 and CDR2 (germline): SGHRS, YFSETQ.

The chain employs TRBV4-2 and TRBJ1-1; D may be TRBD1 (6 bases). The CDR3 sequence is 14 residues long. The germline V gene encodes CDR1 LGHNA and CDR2 YNFKEQ. Trimming took 5 bases from V and 4 from J, leaving 14 bases between them. The CDR3 DNA sequence: TGTGCCAGCAGCTTGGCAGGGGATATCACTGAAGCTTTCTTT. Translating it yields CASSLAGDITEAFF.

This clone turned up a few times. V usage is TRBV27 and J usage is TRBJ1-2; D not certain. The CDR3 loop spans 15 amino acids. Between the trimmed V and J ends, which lost 2 bases and 4 bases, there was a span of 14 bases. Germline CDR1 and CDR2: MNHEY and SMNVEV (reference sequence). CDR3 loop: CASSLTGGPGYGYTF. In nucleotides, the CDR3 is TGTGCCAGCAGTTTAACGGGAGGGCCTGGCTATGGCTACACCTTC.

V is TRBV2 and J is TRBJ2-1, with 12 bases matching TRBD2. The CDR3 spans 15 residues. Looked up from germline, CDR1 is SNHLY and CDR2 is FYNNEI. The J segment lost 4 bases and the V segment lost 6 bases, leaving 4 bases of the junction unmatched. This CDR3 reads CASRPLAGGYNEQFF. The CDR3 coding sequence is TGTGCCAGCAGACCCCTAGCGGGAGGGTACAATGAGCAGTTCTTC.

The J gene is TRBJ2-3, the V gene TRBV11-2, with TRBD2 identical over 8 bases. Germline V gives CDR1 SGHAT, CDR2 FQNNGV. This CDR3 region has 15 residues. J gave up 3 bases and V 5 bases, and 7 bases lay outside the gene matches. The CDR3 region is CASSHGAGGTDTQYF. CDR3 DNA sequence: TGTGCCAGCAGCCACGGGGCGGGGGGAACAGATACGCAGTATTTT.

The count of this clone is one. The CDR3 loop reads CATSRERAGANVLTF. The CDR3 DNA is TGTGCCACCAGCAGAGAACGGGCTGGGGCCAACGTCCTGACTTTC. The chain joins TRBV15 to TRBJ2-6; D is uncertain. With 0 bases removed from V and 2 bases from J, the gap between germline ends came to 5 bases. Germline V gene data show CDR1 as LNHNV and CDR2 as YYDKDF (reference sequence). The CDR3 is made up of 15 amino acids.

This clone occurred a few times. V usage is TRBV12-5 and J usage is TRBJ2-7; D is unresolved. The CDR3 length is 13 residues. CDR1 LGHNT and CDR2 FRNRAP come from the germline V gene. V was trimmed by 8 bases and J by 1 base, leaving 12 bases between them. This CDR3 reads CASTVAQSYEQYF. CDR3 DNA sequence: TGTGCTAGTACAGTAGCACAATCCTACGAGCAGTACTTC.

V is TRBV6-1 and J is TRBJ1-1; the D is unclear. V dropped 5 bases and J dropped 1 base, with 11 bases sitting between them. The CDR3 length is 14 residues. CDR1 and CDR2 from the germline V gene are MNHNS and SASEGT. The CDR3 DNA is TGTGCCAGCAGTCCCTCCGACCAGAACACTGAAGCTTTCTTT. Protein: CASSPSDQNTEAFF.

This clone has only one observation. This rearrangement joins TRBV7-9 to TRBJ1-4; 9 bases agree with TRBD1. CDR3 length: 15 residues. Per germline, CDR1 SEHNR and CDR2 FQNEAQ (reference sequence). With V trimmed by 5 bases and J by 6 bases, 7 bases remained unmatched. CDR3 bases: TGTGCCAGCAGCCCGCGGACAGGGGCCTATGAAAAACTGTTTTTT. Its translation is CASSPRTGAYEKLFF.

The chain recombines TRBV6-5 with TRBJ1-6; D gene ambiguous. Looked up from germline, CDR1 is MNHEY and CDR2 is SVGAGI. The CDR3 totals 13 residues. V lost 0 bases to trimming and J lost 12 bases, with 9 bases between them. CDR3 region: CASSYSGAGPLHF. For the CDR3, the DNA is TGTGCCAGCAGTTACTCGGGTGCGGGACCCCTCCACTTT.

The sample holds one count of this clone. J is TRBJ1-5 and V is TRBV6-1; D is perhaps TRBD1 (6 bases). This CDR3 comprises 15 residues. Germline CDR1 reads MNHNS; CDR2 reads SASEGT. V was pared by 5 bases and J by 2 bases, with 13 bases between. The CDR3 region has the DNA TGTGCCAGCAGTCGCCGACAGGAGGGCAATCAGCCCCAGCATTTT. It specifies CASSRRQEGNQPQHF.

This clone was detected only a few times. The chain employs TRBV10-1 and TRBJ1-1; a possible D gene is TRBD1 (6 bases). CDR3 length: 19 residues. V lost 0 bases, J lost 0 bases, and 20 bases lay in between. Germline V CDR1 and CDR2: WNHNN, SYGVQD (reference sequence). Here the CDR3 DNA reads TGCGCCAGCAGTGAGTCCGGTGGGTTTTTGGGGGCGATGAACACTGAAGCTTTCTTT. Amino acid sequence: CASSESGGFLGAMNTEAFF.

Only a few counts were recorded for this clone. This chain links TRBV15 with TRBJ1-1, with D unclear. V was clipped by 0 bases and J by 1 base, with 9 bases between them. Germline-derived CDR1 and CDR2 are LNHNV and YYDKDF (reference sequence). CDR3 length: 15 amino acids. CDR3 region: CATSRDLRANTEAFF. The DNA of the CDR3 is TGTGCCACCAGCAGAGATCTCCGGGCGAACACTGAAGCTTTCTTT.

The rearrangement links TRBV6-6 to TRBJ2-5, with D perhaps matching TRBD1 (5 bases). The J call is uncertain, as TRBJ2-7 better fits the DNA end. Germline assignment: CDR1 MNHNY and CDR2 SVGAGI (reference sequence). The CDR3 totals 12 residues. CDR3 loop: CASRDTHYEQYF. The CDR3 region has the DNA TGTGCCAGCAGGGACACTCACTACGAGCAGTACTTC.

The chain is built from TRBV7-2 and TRBJ1-5, with 8 bases fitting TRBD1. Losses at the gene ends were 6 bases for V and 1 base for J; bases not matched to a gene: 5. Per the germline V gene, CDR1 is SGHTA and CDR2 is FQGNSA. This CDR3 is 15 amino acids long. CDR3 sequence reads: CASRPDRESNQPQHF. CDR3 bases: TGTGCCAGCAGACCGGACAGGGAAAGCAATCAGCCCCAGCATTTT. Together with reference TRBV7-2 and TRBJ1-5, the CDR3 gives the full variable domain: GAGVSQSPSNKVTEKGKDVELRCDPISGHTALYWYRQSLGQGLEFLIYFQGNSAPDKSGLPSDRFSAERTGGSVSTLTIQRTQQEDSAVYLCASRPDRESNQPQHFGDGTRLSIL.

The chain carries TRBV2 and TRBJ2-7; TRBD2 matches at 15 bases. This CDR3 has 17 amino acids. Losses at the gene ends were 7 bases for V and 0 bases for J; bases not matched to a gene: 7. Germline values: CDR1 SNHLY, CDR2 FYNNEI. In DNA, the CDR3 is TGTGCCAGCAAGGGACTAGCGGGAGGCCCGGGCTCCTACGAGCAGTACGTC. Translated, it gives CASKGLAGGPGSYEQYV.

This clone was observed a few times. The chain is built from TRBV7-9 and TRBJ2-1, with TRBD1 matching over 9 bases. The CDR3 extends over 14 amino acids. The V gene's germline CDR1 is SEHNR and CDR2 FQNEAQ (reference sequence). V dropped 6 bases and J dropped 10; count of bases not matched to a gene: 10. This CDR3 reads CASRKRQGVEEQFF. The CDR3 nucleotides are TGTGCCAGCAGGAAAAGACAGGGGGTAGAGGAGCAGTTCTTC. Full variable domain (outside the CDR3, taken from reference TRBV7-9 and TRBJ2-1): DTGVSQNPRHKITKRGQNVTFRCDPISEHNRLYWYRQTLGQGPEFLTYFQNEAQLEKSRLLSDRFSAERPKGSFSTLEIQRTEQGDSAMYLCASRKRQGVEEQFFGPGTRLTVL.

The chain combines TRBV5-1 with TRBJ2-1; 8 bases align to TRBD2. The junction had 7 bases not matched to a gene; V was cut back by 5 bases and J by 9 bases. This CDR3 is 13 amino acids long. Per the germline V gene, CDR1 is SGHRS and CDR2 is YFSETQ. This chain's CDR3 is CASRPSGPLEQFF. The CDR3 nucleotides read TGCGCCAGCAGGCCTAGCGGGCCGCTTGAGCAGTTCTTC.

The chain couples TRBV4-3 to TRBJ1-1, with D unclear. V dropped 0 bases and J dropped 3 bases, with 11 bases sitting between them. The germline CDR1 and CDR2 sequences are LGHNA and YSLEER. This CDR3 contains 15 residues. CDR3 protein: CASSQENIGYTEAFF. CDR3 in DNA: TGCGCCAGCAGCCAAGAGAACATCGGCTACACTGAAGCTTTCTTT.

This chain joins TRBV5-8 and TRBJ2-1, with D tentatively TRBD2 (5 bases). The CDR3 is 13 residues long. V was pared by 0 bases and J by 8 bases, with 9 bases between. Per the germline V gene, CDR1 is SGHTS and CDR2 is YDEGEE. The CDR3 DNA reads as TGTGCCAGCAGCTTGGGCCTAGCACATGAGCAGTTCTTC. Protein product: CASSLGLAHEQFF.

The chain's CDR3 is CAYQQGSGYEQYV. CDR3 DNA: TGTGCCTACCAACAGGGCTCGGGCTACGAGCAGTACGTC. The chain is built from TRBV30 and TRBJ2-7; possible D gene TRBD1, 6 bases. CDR1 and CDR2 (germline): GTSNPN, SVGIG (reference sequence). V gave up 7 bases and J gave up 3 bases, with 16 bases separating them. CDR3 length: 13 amino acids.